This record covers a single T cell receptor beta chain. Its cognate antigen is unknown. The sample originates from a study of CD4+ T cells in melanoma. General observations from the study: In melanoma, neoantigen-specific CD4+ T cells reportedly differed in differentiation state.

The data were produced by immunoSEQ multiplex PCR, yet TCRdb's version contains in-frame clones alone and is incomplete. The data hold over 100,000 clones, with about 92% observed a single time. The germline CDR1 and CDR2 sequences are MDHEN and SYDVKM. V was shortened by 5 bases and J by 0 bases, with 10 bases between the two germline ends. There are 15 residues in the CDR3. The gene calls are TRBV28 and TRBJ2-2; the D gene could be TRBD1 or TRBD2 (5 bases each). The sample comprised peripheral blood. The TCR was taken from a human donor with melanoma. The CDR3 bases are TGTGCCAGCAGTGGGGACCAGACGAACACCGGGGAGCTGTTTTTT. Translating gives CASSGDQTNTGELFF.